This TCR beta chain was sequenced during a study of monozygotic twins with inflammatory bowel disease. Germline-derived CDR1 and CDR2 are SGHTA and FQGTGA. This CDR3 is 15 amino acids long. One entry per CDR3 protein, without DNA, is what TCRdb gives after re-calling the 5' RACE reads. Across 90,000 to 110,000 distinct CDR3 sequences, the top ten clones capture around 12% of the sample. Sequencing was done on a sample of blood. The source of this sequence is a human donor with ulcerative colitis or Crohn's disease, or a healthy co-twin of an affected twin (not recorded which). The chain is built from TRBV7-3 and TRBJ2-2. The CDR3 sequence: CASSRGPQNTGELFF.